Sequencing of this T cell receptor beta chain was carried out in a study of blood T cells in healthy people across ages. For the study at large: T cells yielded about one barcoded beta molecule per two cells through template switching.

About this clonotype: Its antigen is not identified.

This CDR3 region has 16 residues. Germline V gene sequence: CDR1 MGHDK, CDR2 SYGVNS. Unmatched junction bases numbered 13, after V lost 7 bases and J lost 4 bases. Study findings and constraints: Roughly linearly, TCR beta diversity per million T cells fell as age increased.

A second PCR of 7 to 11 cycles used a sample-barcoded 5' primer and a J-beta primer mix. TCRdb passed the 5' RACE reads through MiXCR, listing each CDR3 protein once. The sample carries 550,000 to 700,000 distinct CDR3 sequences, 25% to 30% recorded once. Caucasian, healthy and from Russia, the donors were aged between roughly 6 and 95. Sequencing was performed on blood. The chain uses TRBV25-1 and TRBJ2-7; 10 nucleotides agree with TRBD1. The receptor was derived from a woman in her seventies in good health. Written as DNA, the CDR3 is TGTGCCAGCAACCTGACAGGGGGCCGCGACCATTACGAGCAGTACTTC. Protein product: CASNLTGGRDHYEQYF.